The sequence of this TCR beta chain was determined in a study of cytomegalovirus exposure and HLA in healthy donors. Study observations and caveats: The CMV antigen specificity of a few CMV-associated chains was confirmed through in vitro analysis. V- and J-gene trimming in TCR beta was tied to a missense DCLRE1C variant by an analysis performed later. Researchers left out some V segments, among them TRBV6-2 and TRBV6-3, as indistinguishable.

The PCR ran on 60 Vbeta and 13 Jbeta primers. TCRdb's copy holds only in-frame clones and misses some; the assay was immunoSEQ multiplex PCR. Of under 140,000 clones in the sample, about 90% are singletons; the top ten hold 1.5% to 2%. With respect to this clone: Its cognate antigen is unknown.

The V gene's germline CDR1 is MNHNY and CDR2 SVGAGI (reference sequence). Trimming took off 4 bases at V and 4 bases at J, with 11 bases between the two ends. CDR3 length: 14 amino acids. This TCR was recovered from a man in his forties or fifties in good health and CMV-seronegative. The V gene is TRBV6-6, the J gene TRBJ2-1; tentatively, D is TRBD1 (6 bases). The specimen sequenced was PBMCs. CDR3 in amino acids: CASSSRDKYNEQFF. The CDR3 nucleotides are TGTGCCAGCAGTTCCAGGGACAAGTACAATGAGCAGTTCTTC.